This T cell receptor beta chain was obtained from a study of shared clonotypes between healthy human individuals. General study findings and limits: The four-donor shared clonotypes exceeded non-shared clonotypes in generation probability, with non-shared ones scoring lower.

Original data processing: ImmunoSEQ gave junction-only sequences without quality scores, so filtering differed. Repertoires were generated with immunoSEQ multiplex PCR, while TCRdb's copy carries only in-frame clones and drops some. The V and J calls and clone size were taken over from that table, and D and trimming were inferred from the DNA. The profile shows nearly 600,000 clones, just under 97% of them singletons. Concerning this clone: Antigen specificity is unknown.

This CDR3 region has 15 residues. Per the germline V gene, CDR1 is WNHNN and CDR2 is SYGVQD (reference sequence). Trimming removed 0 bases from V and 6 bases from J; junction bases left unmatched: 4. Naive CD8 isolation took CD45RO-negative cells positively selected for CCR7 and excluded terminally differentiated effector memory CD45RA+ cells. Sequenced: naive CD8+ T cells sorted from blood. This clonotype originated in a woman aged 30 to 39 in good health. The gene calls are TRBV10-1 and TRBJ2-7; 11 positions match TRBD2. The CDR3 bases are TGCGCCAGCAGTGAGTCTAGCGGGAGGGCGGCCGAGCAGTACTTC. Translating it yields CASSESSGRAAEQYF.